The next 29 T cell receptor beta chains were all read from a single sample in a study of blood T cell repertoires in COVID-19. This table comes from immunoSEQ multiplex PCR, and its TCRdb copy is limited to in-frame clones, with some not included. The repertoire holds approximately 250,000 clones, with about 91% as singletons. Input material: PBMCs or T cells enriched from blood (not recorded which). The receptors originated from a man between 40 and 49 years old who had been exposed to COVID-19.

The CDR3 region is CASSATSGRDEQYF. As DNA, the CDR3 is TGTGCCAGCTCCGCGACTAGCGGGAGGGATGAGCAGTACTTC. V and J are TRBV18 and TRBJ2-7; 14 nucleotides line up with TRBD2. The germline gives CDR1 KGHSH, CDR2 LQKENI. There are 14 residues in the CDR3. Trimming removed 6 bases from V and 7 bases from J; junction bases left unmatched: 5.

Here the CDR3 reads CASSMIASAGPSYEQYF. The CDR3 DNA reads TGTGCCAGTAGTATGATCGCGTCGGCGGGACCCTCCTACGAGCAGTACTTC. The chain is built from TRBV19 and TRBJ2-7, with a weak D call TRBD2 (6 bases). Germline-derived CDR1 and CDR2 are LNHDA and SQIVND (reference sequence). The CDR3 sequence is 17 residues long. V was cut by 3 bases and J by 0 bases, with 18 bases left in between. Full variable domain (remainder filled in from reference TRBV19 and TRBJ2-7): DGGITQSPKYLFRKEGQNVTLSCEQNLNHDAMYWYRQDPGQGLRLIYYSQIVNDFQKGDIAEGYSVSREKKESFPLTVTSAQKNPTAFYLCASSMIASAGPSYEQYFGPGTRLTVT.

The chain joins TRBV30 to TRBJ2-2; unclear D gene. Trimming left V 2 bases short and J 6 bases short, with 10 bases between. This CDR3 has 13 residues. Germline loops: CDR1 GTSNPN, CDR2 SVGIG (reference sequence). As DNA, the CDR3 is TGTGCCTGGAGTTGGTCCGGTCCCGGGGAGCTGTTTTTT. As protein: CAWSWSGPGELFF.

The table lists this clone with a count of one. The gene calls are TRBV5-5 and TRBJ1-3, with 7 nucleotides matching TRBD1. The CDR3 length is 15 residues. Trimming took 0 bases from V and 4 from J; bases not matched to a gene: 4. In germline, CDR1 is SGHKS, CDR2 YYEKEE (reference sequence). The CDR3 nucleotides read TGTGCCAGCAGCTTGGCAACAGGGGTCGGAAACACCATATATTTT. This translates into CASSLATGVGNTIYF.

This clone was observed a few times. V is TRBV6-1 and J is TRBJ2-2, with a weak D call TRBD1 (6 bases). The ends were cut back, 3 bases at V and 4 bases at J, with 15 bases in the middle. CDR1 and CDR2 (germline): MNHNS, SASEGT. The CDR3 sequence is 16 residues long. In nucleotides, the CDR3 is TGTGCCAGCAGTGATGCCGCAGGGGTCGGCACCGGGGAGCTGTTTTTT. As protein: CASSDAAGVGTGELFF.

This clone was recorded only once. The rearrangement joins TRBV3-1 (or the pseudogene TRBV3-2) to TRBJ2-1; no clear D gene. The length of the CDR3 is 11 residues. Germline V gene lookup returns CDR1 LGHDT and CDR2 YNNKEL (reference sequence). Trimming took off 8 bases at V and 8 bases at J, with 10 bases between the two ends. The CDR3 reads CASAQNDEQFF. In nucleotides, the CDR3 is TGTGCCAGCGCGCAAAACGATGAGCAGTTCTTC.

The CDR3 DNA reads TGTGCCAGTAGTATTTACAGGGAATCCTACAATGAGCAGTTCTTC. Translation: CASSIYRESYNEQFF. The V gene is TRBV19, the J gene TRBJ2-1; D is perhaps TRBD1 (6 bases). V shed 3 bases and J shed 1 base, with 10 bases lying between them. Germline lookup yields CDR1 LNHDA and CDR2 SQIVND (reference sequence). The CDR3 is 15 residues long.

This chain joins TRBV12-3 or TRBV12-4 and TRBJ1-6, with a tentative D call TRBD1 (5 bases). V was shortened by 5 bases and J by 9 bases, with 8 bases between the two germline ends. The CDR3 consists of 12 residues. The CDR3 reads CASSMGGSPLHF. The CDR3 bases are TGTGCCAGCAGTATGGGGGGTTCACCCCTCCACTTT.

V and J are TRBV5-4 and TRBJ2-1; D is ambiguous. The CDR3 totals 13 residues. Germline lookup yields CDR1 SGHNT and CDR2 YYREEE (reference sequence). Deletions cut 4 bases from V and 4 bases from J, with 9 bases between. The CDR3 DNA reads as TGTGCCAGCAGCCTAGAAGAGTACAATGAGCAGTTCTTC. Its translation is CASSLEEYNEQFF. The variable domain in full, completed from reference TRBV5-4 and TRBJ2-1, reads ETGVTQSPTHLIKTRGQQVTLRCSSQSGHNTVSWYQQALGQGPQFIFQYYREEENGRGNFPPRFSGLQFPNYSSELNVNALELDDSALYLCASSLEEYNEQFFGPGTRLTVL.

The chain recombines TRBV11-3 with TRBJ1-1; D gene ambiguous. The CDR3 sequence is 12 residues long. Germline CDR1 and CDR2: SGHNT and YENEEA. Between the trimmed V and J ends, which lost 1 base and 5 bases, there was a span of 5 bases. The CDR3 region is CASSLGETEAFF. CDR3 DNA: TGTGCCAGCAGCTTAGGGGAGACTGAAGCTTTCTTT. The whole variable domain, remainder taken from reference TRBV11-3 and TRBJ1-1, is EAGVVQSPRYKIIEKKQPVAFWCNPISGHNTLYWYLQNLGQGPELLIRYENEEAVDDSQLPKDRFSAERLKGVDSTLKIQPAELGDSAVYLCASSLGETEAFFGQGTRLTVV.

The rearrangement joins TRBV19 to TRBJ2-7; no firm D call. The CDR3 totals 15 residues. In germline, CDR1 is LNHDA, CDR2 SQIVND (reference sequence). Trimming left V 4 bases short and J 0 bases short, with 13 bases between. The CDR3 reads CASSTTDSSSYEQYF. The CDR3 bases are TGTGCCAGTAGTACCACAGATTCGAGCTCCTACGAGCAGTACTTC.

V usage is TRBV20-1 and J usage is TRBJ2-7; 8 bases are a match to TRBD2. The CDR3 runs to 11 residues. Trimming at V came to 5 bases and at J to 5 bases, leaving 2 bases not matched to a gene. CDR1 is DFQATT and CDR2 is SNEGSKA in the germline V gene (reference sequence). Here the CDR3 reads CSAGLADEQYF. In nucleotides, the CDR3 is TGCAGTGCTGGACTAGCAGACGAGCAGTACTTC.

The table lists this clone with a few counts. The chain has TRBV7-9 and TRBJ2-7, with 9 bases fitting TRBD1. CDR1 and CDR2 (germline): SEHNR, FQNEAQ (reference sequence). The V segment lost 4 bases and the J segment 4 bases; nucleotides outside the gene matches: 5. The CDR3 runs to 14 residues. The chain's CDR3 is CASSSRDREYEQYF. The CDR3 DNA sequence: TGTGCCAGCAGCTCCCGGGACAGGGAGTACGAGCAGTACTTC.

The chain employs TRBV4-3 and TRBJ2-6, with D tentatively TRBD2 (5 bases). There are 16 residues in the CDR3. The V end was cut by 1 base, the J end by 4 bases, with 11 bases between. Germline V gene sequence: CDR1 LGHNA, CDR2 YSLEER. The DNA for the CDR3 is TGCGCCAGCAGCCAAGGTCGGGGATCGGGGGCCAACGTCCTGACTTTC. It encodes CASSQGRGSGANVLTF.

The chain combines TRBV19 with TRBJ2-7; TRBD1 might be the D (6 bases). The CDR3 loop spans 13 amino acids. Per the germline V gene, CDR1 is LNHDA and CDR2 is SQIVND (reference sequence). V was shortened by 9 bases and J by 0 bases, with 12 bases between the two germline ends. The chain's CDR3 is CASTGTVSYEQYF. As DNA, the CDR3 is TGTGCCAGCACAGGGACCGTCTCCTACGAGCAGTACTTC.

The chain employs TRBV2 and TRBJ1-1, with D unclear. The CDR3 extends over 13 amino acids. Germline V CDR1 and CDR2: SNHLY, FYNNEI. Trimming cost V 8 bases and J 1 base, with 11 bases left between them. CDR3 nucleotide sequence: TGTGCCAGCCGAGTTACAGAGAACACTGAAGCTTTCTTT. Amino acid sequence: CASRVTENTEAFF.

This CDR3 reads CASSPTGGPYEQYF. In DNA, the CDR3 is TGTGCCAGCAGTCCGACAGGTGGTCCCTACGAGCAGTACTTC. The genes are TRBV6-5 and TRBJ2-7; possible D gene TRBD1, 6 bases. The germline V gene encodes CDR1 MNHEY and CDR2 SVGAGI. The CDR3 contains 14 residues. V gave up 5 bases and J gave up 2 bases, with 13 bases separating them.

This clone has just one count. The chain has TRBV28 and TRBJ2-7; D call uncertain. Trimming shortened V by 2 bases and J by 4 bases, and 6 bases separated the two germline ends. The CDR3 totals 12 residues. Germline CDR1 reads MDHEN; CDR2 reads SYDVKM. The CDR3 spells CASSLVRYEQYF. DNA for the CDR3: TGTGCCAGCAGTTTAGTCAGATACGAGCAGTACTTC.

The rearrangement uses TRBV19 and TRBJ2-7; 11 positions agree with TRBD2. Trimming cost V 5 bases and J 4 bases; bases outside gene matches: 10. Per the germline V gene, CDR1 is LNHDA and CDR2 is SQIVND (reference sequence). The CDR3 runs to 16 residues. The CDR3 protein is CASSPLTSGAAYEQYF. CDR3 in DNA: TGTGCCAGTAGTCCGTTGACTAGCGGGGCGGCTTACGAGCAGTACTTC.

The V call is TRBV27, the J call TRBJ1-6, with 8 bases identical to TRBD1. This CDR3 has 17 residues. The trim removed 5 bases at V and 9 bases at J, leaving 15 bases unmatched. Germline assignment: CDR1 MNHEY and CDR2 SMNVEV (reference sequence). CDR3 residues: CASSMVSGQGRGSPLHF. DNA of the CDR3: TGTGCCAGCAGTATGGTATCAGGACAGGGAAGGGGTTCACCCCTCCACTTT.

V and J are TRBV4-3 and TRBJ2-1; D gene unclear. V dropped 0 bases and J dropped 0 bases, with 6 bases sitting between them. CDR1 LGHNA and CDR2 YSLEER come from the germline V gene. The CDR3 has 15 amino acids. The CDR3 bases are TGCGCCAGCAGCCAAGATGTCAGCTCCTACAATGAGCAGTTCTTC. Translating gives CASSQDVSSYNEQFF.

The V call is TRBV24-1, the J call TRBJ1-1; 9 nucleotides align to TRBD1. The CDR3 covers 15 residues. The V gene's germline CDR1 is KGHDR and CDR2 SFDVKD. The V gene end was trimmed by 8 bases and the J gene end by 2 bases; junction bases not matched to a gene: 8. CDR3 nucleotide sequence: TGTGCCACCACCGAGGGACAGGGAATAAACACTGAAGCTTTCTTT. Its translation is CATTEGQGINTEAFF.

V gene TRBV4-1 combines with J gene TRBJ1-6, with TRBD1 as a possible D gene (6 bases). The CDR3 is 14 residues long. In germline, CDR1 is MGHRA, CDR2 YSYEKL. Trimming pared 2 bases from V and 12 bases from J, leaving 14 bases between. CDR3 amino acids: CASSQNQGMVPLHF. The CDR3 DNA reads TGCGCCAGCAGCCAAAATCAGGGGATGGTACCCCTCCACTTT.

Turning to this clone: This CDR3 is also generated by other DNA sequences in the sample. The chain carries TRBV9 and TRBJ2-7; 8 bases map to TRBD1. Germline V lookup: CDR1 SGDLS, CDR2 YYNGEE. With 0 bases clipped from V and 1 base from J, the junction kept 3 bases outside the gene matches. This CDR3 region has 15 residues. For the CDR3, the DNA is TGTGCCAGCAGCGTAGGAGACAGGGGATCCTACGAGCAGTACTTC. It is translated as CASSVGDRGSYEQYF.

The chain couples TRBV5-1 to TRBJ1-2; no clear D. The CDR3 consists of 15 residues. Trimming took 0 bases from V and 5 from J, leaving 14 bases between them. Germline-derived CDR1 and CDR2 are SGHRS and YFSETQ. DNA for the CDR3: TGCGCCAGCAGCTTGGACACCGGGGTTAGGTATGGCTACACCTTC. This translates into CASSLDTGVRYGYTF.

Here the CDR3 reads CASSEGLAVTDTQYF. The CDR3 DNA sequence: TGTGCCAGCAGTGAGGGCCTAGCAGTCACAGATACGCAGTATTTT. The chain carries TRBV2 and TRBJ2-3; D is possibly TRBD2 (5 bases). This CDR3 region has 15 residues. CDR1 is SNHLY, CDR2 FYNNEI, per germline. V was clipped by 3 bases and J by 2 bases, with 12 bases between them.

V gene TRBV14 combines with J gene TRBJ2-7, with a tentative D call TRBD1 (5 bases). Germline V gives CDR1 SGHDN, CDR2 FVKESK. The CDR3 is 13 amino acids. V shed 3 bases and J shed 0 bases, with 6 bases lying between them. CDR3 amino acids: CASSQTVSYEQYF. CDR3 DNA: TGTGCCAGCAGCCAGACAGTCTCCTACGAGCAGTACTTC. The entire variable domain, with the rest obtained from reference TRBV14 and TRBJ2-7, is as follows: EAGVTQFPSHSVIEKGQTVTLRCDPISGHDNLYWYRRVMGKEIKFLLHFVKESKQDESGMPNNRFLAERTGGTYSTLKVQPAELEDSGVYFCASSQTVSYEQYFGPGTRLTVT.

This chain uses TRBV18 with TRBJ2-7; possibly TRBD2 for D (5 bases). V shed 2 bases and J shed 7 bases, with 15 bases lying between them. The CDR3 is made up of 14 amino acids. CDR1 and CDR2 (germline): KGHSH, LQKENI. CDR3 sequence reads: CASSPGLGRREQYF. In DNA, the CDR3 is TGTGCCAGCTCACCAGGACTGGGTAGGAGAGAGCAGTACTTC.

This chain joins TRBV7-9 and TRBJ2-1; possible D gene TRBD1, 6 bases. V was shortened by 9 bases and J by 6 bases, with 15 bases between the two germline ends. The CDR3 loop spans 13 amino acids. Per the germline V gene, CDR1 is SEHNR and CDR2 is FQNEAQ (reference sequence). The CDR3: CASLWETGNEQFF. The CDR3 nucleotides read TGTGCCAGTCTATGGGAGACAGGCAATGAGCAGTTCTTC. The variable domain in full, completed from reference TRBV7-9 and TRBJ2-1, reads DTGVSQNPRHKITKRGQNVTFRCDPISEHNRLYWYRQTLGQGPEFLTYFQNEAQLEKSRLLSDRFSAERPKGSFSTLEIQRTEQGDSAMYLCASLWETGNEQFFGPGTRLTVL.